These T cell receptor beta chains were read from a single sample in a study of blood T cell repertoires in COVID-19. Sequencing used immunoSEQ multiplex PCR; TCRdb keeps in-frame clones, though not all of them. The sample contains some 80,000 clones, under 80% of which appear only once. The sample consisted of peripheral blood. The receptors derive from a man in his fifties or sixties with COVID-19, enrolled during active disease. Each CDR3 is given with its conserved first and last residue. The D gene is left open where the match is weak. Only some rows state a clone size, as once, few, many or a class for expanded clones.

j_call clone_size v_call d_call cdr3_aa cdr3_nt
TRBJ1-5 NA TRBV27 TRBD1 CASSPFQGVGNQPQHF TGTGCCAGCAGCCCTTTCCAGGGGGTGGGGAATCAGCCCCAGCATTTT
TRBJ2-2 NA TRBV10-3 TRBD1 CAIRAGQGIGELFF TGTGCCATCAGGGCCGGACAGGGAATCGGGGAGCTGTTTTTT
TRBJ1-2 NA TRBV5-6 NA CASSQTPRTDSYGYTF TGTGCCAGCAGCCAAACCCCTAGGACAGACTCTTATGGCTACACCTTC
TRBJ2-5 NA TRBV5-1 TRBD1 CASSRGQGEETQYF TGCGCCAGCAGCAGGGGACAGGGAGAAGAGACCCAGTACTTC
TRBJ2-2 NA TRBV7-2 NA CASSPHLVRELFF TGTGCCAGCAGCCCCCACTTAGTCCGGGAGCTGTTTTTT
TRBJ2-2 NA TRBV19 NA CASSTGQKKAGELFF TGTGCCAGTAGTACGGGTCAAAAAAAGGCCGGGGAGCTGTTTTTT
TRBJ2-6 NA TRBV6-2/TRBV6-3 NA CASSAIWGPISGANVLTF TGTGCCAGCAGTGCCATTTGGGGCCCCATCTCTGGGGCCAACGTCCTGACTTTC
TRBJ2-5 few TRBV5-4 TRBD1 CASSGDRPQAQYF TGTGCCAGCAGCGGGGACAGGCCCCAAGCCCAGTACTTC
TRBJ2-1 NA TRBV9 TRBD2 CASSVGGGLNEQFF TGTGCCAGCAGCGTGGGCGGGGGTCTGAATGAGCAGTTCTTC
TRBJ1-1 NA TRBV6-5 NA CASRRQKTGNTEAFF TGTGCCAGCAGACGCCAGAAGACAGGAAACACTGAAGCTTTCTTT
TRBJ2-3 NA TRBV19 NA CASSISGGGSTDTQYF TGTGCCAGTAGTATTTCGGGGGGCGGCAGCACAGATACGCAGTATTTT
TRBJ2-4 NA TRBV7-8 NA CASSSPPGSKNIQYF TGTGCCAGCAGTTCCCCCCCAGGGTCAAAAAACATTCAGTACTTC
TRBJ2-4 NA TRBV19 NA CASSGWMGSLAKNIQYF TGTGCCAGTAGTGGGTGGATGGGCAGTCTAGCCAAAAACATTCAGTACTTC
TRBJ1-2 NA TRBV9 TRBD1 CASSATGHGYTF TGTGCCAGCAGCGCGACAGGGCATGGCTACACCTTC
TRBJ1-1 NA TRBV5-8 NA CASSSTGNTEAFF TGTGCCAGCAGCTCGACAGGGAACACTGAAGCTTTCTTT
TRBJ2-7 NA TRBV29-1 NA CSVAKDRTAAYLSYEQYF TGCAGCGTTGCAAAAGATAGGACAGCGGCCTACCTCTCCTACGAGCAGTACTTC
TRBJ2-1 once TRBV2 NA CALKFGNEQFF TGTGCCCTCAAGTTCGGGAATGAGCAGTTCTTC